The entry below describes one TCR beta chain. In the original workflow: It was from reference gene primer amplification that nucleated cell counts were estimated. Generated by immunoSEQ multiplex PCR, the TCRdb table keeps only in-frame clones and is missing some. V and J calls plus clone size are reproduced from that table; the DNA served to infer D and trimming. The sample lists 100,000 to 150,000 clones; almost 90% were seen once. The germline CDR1 and CDR2 sequences are SNHLY and FYNNEI. This CDR3 is built from 14 residues. V lost 6 bases and J 8 bases, leaving 14 bases between the germline ends. This sample is drawn from a study of blood T cell repertoires in COVID-19. On the study more broadly: From the United States, Italy and Spain came samples of acute and convalescent COVID-19. PBMCs, B-cell-depleted T cells, or T cells provided the cDNA or gDNA that made up the material.

Sequenced sample: peripheral blood. The source is a woman aged 45-65 years with active or convalescent COVID-19. The chain is built from TRBV2 and TRBJ1-6; a weak D match, TRBD1 (6 bases). CDR3 amino acids: CASRSDSPDSPLHF. DNA for the CDR3: TGTGCCAGCAGATCGGACAGCCCAGATTCACCCCTCCACTTT.